In this sample, the clone carrying this T cell receptor (beta chain) turned up many times. The data derive from a study of blood T cells in healthy people across ages. Deletions cut 4 bases from V and 8 bases from J, with 12 bases between. The CDR3 length is 12 residues. Germline V gene data show CDR1 as SGHRS and CDR2 as YFSETQ. A second 7 to 11 cycle PCR used barcoded and J-beta primers. TCRdb fed the 5' RACE reads into MiXCR, producing one record per CDR3 protein. This table has roughly 650,000 distinct CDR3 sequences, roughly 30% appearing once. Sequencing was performed on blood. The chain uses TRBV5-1 and TRBJ1-2, with D unclear. This clonotype was sampled from an elderly woman in good health. CDR3 coding DNA: TGCGCCAGCAGCCCAAGCGGGATGGGCTACACCTTC. Translated, it gives CASSPSGMGYTF. Full variable domain (outside the CDR3, taken from reference TRBV5-1 and TRBJ1-2): KAGVTQTPRYLIKTRGQQVTLSCSPISGHRSVSWYQQTPGQGLQFLFEYFSETQRNKGNFPGRFSGRQFSNSRSEMNVSTLELGDSALYLCASSPSGMGYTFGSGTRLTVV.